These 22 T cell receptor beta chains originate from one sample sequenced in a study of PD-1 blockade in classical Hodgkin lymphoma. Sequencing was performed with immunoSEQ multiplex PCR; in TCRdb, only in-frame clones are kept and a portion is missing. The data hold approximately 61,000 clones, with over 75% observed a single time. Following autologous stem cell transplantation, relapse occurred in every patient, and exposure to brentuximab vedotin varied. The source was peripheral blood mononuclear cells (PBMCs), collected at baseline. These receptors were obtained from a human donor with classical Hodgkin lymphoma.

This chain links TRBV5-4 with TRBJ1-2, with D possibly TRBD1 on 5 matching bases. This CDR3 is 13 amino acids long. V lost 2 bases and J lost 6, with 11 bases in between. Germline V gene sequence: CDR1 SGHNT, CDR2 YYREEE (reference sequence). In DNA form, the CDR3 reads TGTGCCAGCAGCTTAGACAGCGTAAATGGCTACACCTTC. This translates into CASSLDSVNGYTF.

V gene TRBV6-5 combines with J gene TRBJ1-2, with 7 bases that match TRBD1. CDR3 length: 13 amino acids. V gave up 4 bases and J gave up 2 bases; unmatched junction bases: 1. Germline V gene lookup returns CDR1 MNHEY and CDR2 SVGAGI. DNA of the CDR3: TGTGCCAGCAGTTTACAGGGGAACTATGGCTACACCTTC. Protein product: CASSLQGNYGYTF.

The J gene is TRBJ1-3, the V gene TRBV18; D call uncertain. The CDR3 sequence is 14 residues long. The germline CDR1 and CDR2 sequences are KGHSH and LQKENI. V lost 4 bases and J 0 bases, leaving 7 bases between the germline ends. CDR3: CASSQANSGNTIYF. The CDR3 DNA reads as TGTGCCAGCTCACAGGCAAACTCTGGAAACACCATATATTTT.

The chain links TRBV7-3 to TRBJ2-3; D not resolved. V lost 5 bases to trimming and J lost 5 bases, with 17 bases between them. The CDR3 has 15 residues. Germline V lookup: CDR1 SGHTA, CDR2 FQGTGA. DNA of the CDR3: TGTGCCAGCAGCACTCTACCATCCAGGCAAGATACGCAGTATTTT. Its protein is CASSTLPSRQDTQYF.

The chain joins TRBV7-3 to TRBJ2-2; D is unresolved. The V end was cut by 5 bases, the J end by 0 bases, with 7 bases between. Germline V gene sequence: CDR1 SGHTA, CDR2 FQGTGA. The CDR3 contains 14 residues. CDR3 sequence: CASSQQANTGELFF. The CDR3 region has the DNA TGTGCCAGCAGCCAGCAGGCGAACACCGGGGAGCTGTTTTTT.

The rearrangement joins TRBV6-5 to TRBJ1-2; 7 nucleotides agree with TRBD1. Per germline, CDR1 MNHEY and CDR2 SVGAGI. The junction had 11 bases not matched to a gene; V was cut back by 0 bases and J by 13 bases. The CDR3 totals 14 residues. CDR3 sequence: CASSYSGQPLEGTF. In DNA, the CDR3 is TGTGCCAGCAGTTACTCGGGACAGCCGCTTGAAGGCACCTTC.

V gene TRBV30 combines with J gene TRBJ2-7; D gene uncertain. CDR3 length: 14 amino acids. Germline V gene lookup returns CDR1 GTSNPN and CDR2 SVGIG (reference sequence). Trimming removed 0 bases at V and 3 bases at J, with 12 bases between. The CDR3 bases are TGTGCCTGGAGTGTAGAAGACTGGGACTACGAGCAGTACTTC. It yields the protein CAWSVEDWDYEQYF.

The rearrangement uses TRBV7-2 and TRBJ1-2; weak D call: TRBD1 (6 bases). The CDR3 consists of 16 residues. Trimming removed 4 bases from V and 4 bases from J, with 19 bases in between. CDR1 is SGHTA, CDR2 FQGNSA, per germline. The DNA for the CDR3 is TGTGCCAGCAGCTGGATCGGGACACGGCCCGCCTATGGCTACACCTTC. This sequence encodes CASSWIGTRPAYGYTF.

This clone showed up just once. The CDR3 carries no conserved terminal phenylalanine or tryptophan, so it likely arises from a read error. The DNA is left out, because the CDR3 cannot be placed on it with certainty; the CDR3 is given as TCRdb lists it. The chain employs TRBV14 and TRBJ1-2; the table's D gene call, TRBD1, was not cross checked with the DNA. Including both end residues, the CDR3 is 12 amino acids long. The germline V gene has CDR1 SGHDN and CDR2 FVKESK. CDR3 protein: CASSLWTGSWTL.

In DNA, the CDR3 is TGTGCCAGCAGTCCGGGCCTGAGCTCCTACAATGAGCAGTTCTTC. Residues: CASSPGLSSYNEQFF. The rearrangement joins TRBV27 to TRBJ2-1; D not certain. V gave up 5 bases and J gave up 0 bases, with 11 bases separating them. Per the germline V gene, CDR1 is MNHEY and CDR2 is SMNVEV (reference sequence). The CDR3 has 15 amino acids.

This rearrangement joins TRBV4-1 to TRBJ2-3; 9 bases are shared with TRBD2. With 3 bases clipped from V and 2 bases from J, the junction kept 9 bases outside the gene matches. Germline V gives CDR1 MGHRA, CDR2 YSYEKL. This CDR3 comprises 17 residues. The CDR3 DNA reads TGCGCCAGCAGCCAGACTTCTAGCGGGGATTCCACAGATACGCAGTATTTT. Protein product: CASSQTSSGDSTDTQYF.

This clone was observed once. V usage is TRBV5-1 and J usage is TRBJ2-5; the D call may be TRBD1 or TRBD2 (5 bases each). Germline assignment: CDR1 SGHRS and CDR2 YFSETQ. The CDR3 consists of 13 residues. With 3 bases removed from V and 2 bases from J, the gap between germline ends came to 8 bases. The CDR3 loop reads CASSSGTQETQYF. CDR3 coding DNA: TGCGCCAGCAGCTCCGGGACGCAAGAGACCCAGTACTTC.

The chain has TRBV15 and TRBJ1-1; D is uncertain. CDR1 and CDR2 from the germline V gene are LNHNV and YYDKDF (reference sequence). V lost 3 bases, J lost 3 bases, and 11 bases lay in between. The CDR3 totals 14 residues. CDR3 sequence: CATSRARMHTEAFF. CDR3 sequence (DNA): TGTGCCACCAGCAGGGCGCGTATGCACACTGAAGCTTTCTTT.

The gene calls are TRBV21-1 and TRBJ1-1. TRBV21-1 is deemed a pseudogene. The CDR3 has 17 residues. The CDR3 protein is CASSNLDRAMANTEAFF. The CDR3 DNA follows: TGTGCCAGCAGCAATCTAGATCGTGCAATGGCGAACACTGAAGCTTTCTTT.

This rearrangement joins TRBV2 to TRBJ2-7; unclear D gene. Germline-derived CDR1 and CDR2 are SNHLY and FYNNEI. There are 14 residues in the CDR3. V lost 7 bases to trimming and J lost 0 bases, with 13 bases between them. The CDR3 coding sequence is TGTGCCAGCACCCTGGACGTTAGCTCCTACGAGCAGTACTTC. This codes for CASTLDVSSYEQYF.

The chain links TRBV2 to TRBJ1-1; no definite D call. The CDR3 has 12 residues. V lost 7 bases, J lost 1 base, and 7 bases lay in between. CDR1 is SNHLY, CDR2 FYNNEI, per germline. This CDR3 is CASNIPNTEAFF. In DNA, the CDR3 is TGTGCCAGCAACATTCCGAACACTGAAGCTTTCTTT.

The V and J genes are TRBV5-5 and TRBJ2-7; D gene ambiguous. V lost 0 bases and J lost 6, with 4 bases in between. This CDR3 is 11 amino acids long. Per germline, CDR1 SGHKS and CDR2 YYEKEE (reference sequence). For the CDR3, the DNA is TGTGCCAGCAGCTTGGGTTTCGAGCAGTACTTC. Its protein product is CASSLGFEQYF.

Relative to its sample, this clone is medium-sized. The gene calls are TRBV7-9 and TRBJ1-1; D is perhaps TRBD1 (5 bases). CDR3 size: 12 residues. Germline V gives CDR1 SEHNR, CDR2 FQNEAQ (reference sequence). V lost 5 bases and J 6 bases, leaving 10 bases between the germline ends. CDR3 in DNA: TGTGCCAGCAGCCCCGGGGGGGCTGAAGCTTTCTTT. Translated, it gives CASSPGGAEAFF.

The CDR3 sequence: CASSPIGSLDYGYTF. CDR3 nucleotide sequence: TGTGCCAGCTCACCCATTGGAAGTTTGGACTATGGCTACACCTTC. The chain uses TRBV18 and TRBJ1-2, with D unclear. Trimming took off 3 bases at V and 3 bases at J, with 14 bases between the two ends. Looked up from germline, CDR1 is KGHSH and CDR2 is LQKENI. The CDR3 is made up of 15 amino acids.

The rearrangement joins TRBV5-1 to TRBJ1-1, with D possibly matching TRBD1 (6 bases). CDR1 SGHRS and CDR2 YFSETQ come from the germline V gene. The CDR3 sequence is 17 residues long. The V gene lost 0 bases and the J gene lost 0 bases, with 15 bases spanning the gap. CDR3 residues: CASSLVFTAGVNTEAFF. CDR3 coding DNA: TGCGCCAGCAGCTTGGTTTTTACGGCAGGGGTGAACACTGAAGCTTTCTTT.

The chain has TRBV6-5 and TRBJ2-3, with TRBD1 identical over 7 bases. The CDR3 spans 12 residues. Per germline, CDR1 MNHEY and CDR2 SVGAGI. V shed 4 bases and J 6 bases; nucleotides not matched to a gene: 1. CDR3 nucleotides: TGTGCCAGCAGTTTACAGGGGGATACGCAGTATTTT. Translated, it gives CASSLQGDTQYF.

The V and J genes are TRBV6-5 and TRBJ1-1; D not certain. Trimming left V 2 bases short and J 5 bases short, with 12 bases between. The CDR3 runs 14 residues. Per germline, CDR1 MNHEY and CDR2 SVGAGI. In nucleotides, the CDR3 is TGTGCCAGCAGTTACGGCCCTTTGGGGACTGAAGCTTTCTTT. Its protein is CASSYGPLGTEAFF.